A selection of T cell receptor beta chains follows, all from one sample in a study of blood T cell repertoires in COVID-19. Measured with immunoSEQ multiplex PCR; TCRdb has only the in-frame clones, and not every one. The sample shows more than 250,000 clones, around 87% of them seen only once. Source material: PBMCs or T cells enriched from blood (not recorded which). These receptors were obtained from a woman between 25 and 40 years old who had recovered from COVID-19. CDR3s include the opening cysteine and the closing phenylalanine or tryptophan. A D gene is named only where the DNA matches it firmly. Rows give clone size only sometimes, using once, few, many, or a class for an expanded clone.

>-|TRBJ1-2|-|TRBV7-2
CASSLRGGGYTF
TGTGCCAGCAGCTTACGAGGGGGTGGCTACACCTTC
>-|TRBJ2-3|TRBD2|TRBV15
CATSPGGDTQYF
TGTGCCACCAGCCCCGGGGGGGATACGCAGTATTTT
>-|TRBJ2-3|-|TRBV7-9
CASGTASGDTQYF
TGTGCCAGCGGGACTGCCTCAGGCGATACGCAGTATTTT
>once|TRBJ1-2|TRBD1|TRBV5-1
CASSPGQGDGYTF
TGCGCCAGCAGCCCCGGACAGGGTGATGGCTACACCTTC
>-|TRBJ2-7|-|TRBV5-1
CASSLEPAVGAYEQYF
TGCGCCAGCAGCTTGGAACCAGCTGTCGGGGCCTACGAGCAGTACTTC
>once|TRBJ2-7|TRBD2|TRBV29-1
CSVRLAGAYEQYF
TGCAGCGTTAGGCTAGCGGGGGCTTACGAGCAGTACTTC
>-|TRBJ2-6|-|TRBV7-2
CASSLTGPTSGANVLTF
TGTGCCAGCAGCTTAACTGGGCCAACCTCTGGGGCCAACGTCCTGACTTTC
>-|TRBJ2-1|TRBD2|TRBV3-1/TRBV3-2
CASSQDLAGGSYNEQFF
TGTGCCAGCAGCCAAGATTTAGCGGGGGGCTCCTACAATGAGCAGTTCTTC
>-|TRBJ2-7|TRBD1|TRBV28
CASSPSPGQGINEQYF
TGTGCCAGCAGTCCGAGCCCGGGACAGGGTATCAACGAGCAGTACTTC
>-|TRBJ1-5|-|TRBV4-1
CASSHGPPRGNQPQHF
TGCGCCAGCAGCCACGGACCCCCACGGGGGAATCAGCCCCAGCATTTT